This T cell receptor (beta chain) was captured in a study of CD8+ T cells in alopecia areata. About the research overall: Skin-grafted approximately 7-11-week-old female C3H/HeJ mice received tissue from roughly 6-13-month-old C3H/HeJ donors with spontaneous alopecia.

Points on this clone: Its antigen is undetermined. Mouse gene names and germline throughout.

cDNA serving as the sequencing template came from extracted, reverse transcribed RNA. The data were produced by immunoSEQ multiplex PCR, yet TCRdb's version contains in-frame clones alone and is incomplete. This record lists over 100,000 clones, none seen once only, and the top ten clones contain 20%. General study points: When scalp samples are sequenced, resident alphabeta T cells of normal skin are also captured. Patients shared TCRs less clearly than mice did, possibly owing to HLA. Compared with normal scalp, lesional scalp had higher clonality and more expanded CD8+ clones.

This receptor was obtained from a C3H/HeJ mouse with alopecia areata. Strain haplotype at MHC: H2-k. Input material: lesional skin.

CDR3 sequence: CTCSADRPGGGTGQLYF. The sequenced CDR3 bases are TGCACCTGCAGTGCAGATCGCCCTGGGGGTGGCACCGGG. This chain connects TRBV1 to TRBJ2-2; 7 bases agree with TRBD2. With the read ending 4 residues before the CDR3 end, the germline J gene is used to fill in that end. The CDR3 is made up of 17 amino acids. Germline lookup yields CDR1 NSQYPW and CDR2 LRSPGD (reference sequence). J gave up 4 bases and V 0 bases, and 8 bases lay outside the gene matches.